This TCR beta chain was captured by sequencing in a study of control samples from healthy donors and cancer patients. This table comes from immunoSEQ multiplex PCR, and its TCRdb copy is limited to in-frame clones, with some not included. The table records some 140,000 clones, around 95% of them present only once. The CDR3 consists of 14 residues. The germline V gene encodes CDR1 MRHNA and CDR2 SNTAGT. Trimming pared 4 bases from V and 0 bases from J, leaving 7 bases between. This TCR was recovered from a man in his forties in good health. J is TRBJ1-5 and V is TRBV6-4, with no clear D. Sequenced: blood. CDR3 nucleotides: TGTGCCAGCAGTGTTGACCCTAGCAATCAGCCCCAGCATTTT. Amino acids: CASSVDPSNQPQHF.